Here is one TCR beta chain with its context. Its cognate antigen is unknown. This sample was taken from a study of metastatic and nonmetastatic thyroid tumors. Study as a whole: Thyroid patients, malignant and benign, had repertoires compared across blood and tumor or nodule tissue. General study points: Patients with malignant thyroid tumors reportedly had significantly higher TCR beta diversity than those with benign nodules, in blood and tumor.

Trimming pared 7 bases from V and 2 bases from J, leaving 18 bases between. The germline CDR1 and CDR2 sequences are MNHNS and SASEGT. The CDR3 covers 15 residues. Thyroid surgery was performed in patients who had received no treatment beforehand. Under the authors' procedure: CDR3 was compared across clinicopathological groups, and the resulting differences were used to build a distant-metastasis classifier for papillary thyroid cancer. MiXCR was used by TCRdb to re-call the PCR reads. These V and J calls derive from TCRdb rather than the authors' analysis. The sample shows 55,000 to 75,000 clones, less than 20% of them seen only once.

Material: blood. V is TRBV6-1 and J is TRBJ2-7; D is perhaps TRBD1 or TRBD2 (5 bases each). The clonotype comes from a female donor with papillary thyroid cancer or a benign thyroid nodule (not recorded which). Some clones in this sample may be carry-over from other donors' samples. DNA for the CDR3: TGTGCCAGCACCCACAACAACCGGGGCGCCTACGAGCAGTACTTC. Amino acid sequence: CASTHNNRGAYEQYF.